The clone carrying this TCR beta chain has a count of ten or more. These data originate in a study of blood T cells in healthy people across ages. Turning to the study itself: Template switching caught about one barcoded beta molecule for each two T cells.

All donors came from Russia, were Caucasian and healthy, and spanned ages roughly 6 to 100. PBMCs numbering at least 6.5 million were isolated per sample. With a J-beta primer mix and a sample-barcoded 5' primer, a second PCR ran roughly 7 to 11 cycles. Every cDNA molecule bore a tag from a template-switch adaptor containing 12 random nucleotides. MiXCR, applied by TCRdb to the 5' RACE reads, yields one record per CDR3 protein. The table shows 1.5 million to 2 million distinct CDR3 sequences, with around 36% occurring only once. V shed 6 bases and J 2 bases; nucleotides not matched to a gene: 7. This CDR3 is 15 amino acids long.

The chain links TRBV12-3 or TRBV12-4 to TRBJ2-7; 10 bases map to TRBD1. Sequencing was carried out using blood. The TCR sequence derives from a woman aged 25-40 years in good health. As DNA, the CDR3 is TGTGCCAGCAGGCCTGGGACAGGGGTGGCCTACGAGCAGTACTTC. The encoded protein is CASRPGTGVAYEQYF.